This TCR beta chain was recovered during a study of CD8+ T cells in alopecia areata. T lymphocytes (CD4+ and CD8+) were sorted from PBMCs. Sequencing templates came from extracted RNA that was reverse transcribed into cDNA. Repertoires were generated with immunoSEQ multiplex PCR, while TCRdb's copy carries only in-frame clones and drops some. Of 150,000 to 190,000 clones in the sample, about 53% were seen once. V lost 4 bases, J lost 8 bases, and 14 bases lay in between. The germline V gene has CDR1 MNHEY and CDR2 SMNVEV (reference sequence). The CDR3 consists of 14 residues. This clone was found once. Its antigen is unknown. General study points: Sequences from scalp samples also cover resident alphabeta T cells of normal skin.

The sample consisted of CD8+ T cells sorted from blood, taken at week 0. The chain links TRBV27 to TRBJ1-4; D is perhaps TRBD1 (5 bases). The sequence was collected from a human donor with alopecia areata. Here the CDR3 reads CASSWVGGGEKLFF. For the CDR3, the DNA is TGTGCCAGCAGTTGGGTCGGGGGAGGCGAAAAACTGTTTTTT.